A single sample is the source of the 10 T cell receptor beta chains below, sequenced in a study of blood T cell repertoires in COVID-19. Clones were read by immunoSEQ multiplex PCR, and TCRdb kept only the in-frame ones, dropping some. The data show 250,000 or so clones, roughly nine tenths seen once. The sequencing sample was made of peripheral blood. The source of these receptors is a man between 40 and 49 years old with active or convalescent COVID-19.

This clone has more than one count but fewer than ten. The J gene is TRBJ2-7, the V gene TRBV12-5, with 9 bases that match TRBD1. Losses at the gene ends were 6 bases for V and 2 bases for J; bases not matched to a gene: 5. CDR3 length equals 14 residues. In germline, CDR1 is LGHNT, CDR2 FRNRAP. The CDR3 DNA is TGTGCTAGTGGAACGGGACAGGGAGCCTACGAGCAGTACTTC. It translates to CASGTGQGAYEQYF. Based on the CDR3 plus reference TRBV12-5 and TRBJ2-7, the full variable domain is DARVTQTPRHKVTEMGQEVTMRCQPILGHNTVFWYRQTMMQGLELLAYFRNRAPLDDSGMPKDRFSAEMPDATLATLKIQPSEPRDSAVYFCASGTGQGAYEQYFGPGTRLTVT.

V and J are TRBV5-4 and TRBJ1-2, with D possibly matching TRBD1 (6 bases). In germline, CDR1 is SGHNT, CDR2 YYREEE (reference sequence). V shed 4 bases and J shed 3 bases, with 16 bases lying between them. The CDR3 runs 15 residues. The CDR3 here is CASSPAGGPDYGYTF. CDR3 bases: TGTGCCAGCAGCCCGGCGGGGGGGCCAGACTATGGCTACACCTTC.

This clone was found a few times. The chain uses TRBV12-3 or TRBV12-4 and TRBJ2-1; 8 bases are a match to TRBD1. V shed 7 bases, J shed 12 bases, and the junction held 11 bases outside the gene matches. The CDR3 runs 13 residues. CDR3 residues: CASTVIQGDRQFF. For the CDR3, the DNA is TGTGCCAGCACCGTAATACAGGGGGACAGGCAGTTCTTC.

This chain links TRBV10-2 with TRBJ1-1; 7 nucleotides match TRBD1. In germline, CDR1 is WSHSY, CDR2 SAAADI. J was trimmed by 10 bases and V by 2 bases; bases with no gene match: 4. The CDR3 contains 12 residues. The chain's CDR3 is CASSEAQGGAFF. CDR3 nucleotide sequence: TGCGCCAGCAGTGAGGCGCAGGGGGGAGCTTTCTTT.

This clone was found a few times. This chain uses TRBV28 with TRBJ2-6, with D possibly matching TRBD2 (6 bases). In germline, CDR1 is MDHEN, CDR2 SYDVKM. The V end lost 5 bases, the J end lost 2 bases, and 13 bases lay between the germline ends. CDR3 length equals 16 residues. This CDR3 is CASSPPGVTGANVLTF. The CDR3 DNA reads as TGTGCCAGCAGTCCTCCGGGAGTGACTGGGGCCAACGTCCTGACTTTC.

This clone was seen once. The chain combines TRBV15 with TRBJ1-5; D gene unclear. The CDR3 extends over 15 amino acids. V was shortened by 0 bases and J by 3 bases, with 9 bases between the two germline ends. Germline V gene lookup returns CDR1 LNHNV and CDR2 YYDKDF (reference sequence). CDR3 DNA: TGTGCCACCAGCAGAGATCGCGGTTACAATCAGCCCCAGCATTTT. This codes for CATSRDRGYNQPQHF.

CDR3 sequence (DNA): TGTGCCAGCAAAGGACAGGGAAGTAGTGGCTACACCTTC. It encodes CASKGQGSSGYTF. The chain recombines TRBV6-5 with TRBJ1-2; 8 bases are a match to TRBD1. CDR3 length: 13 residues. Per the germline V gene, CDR1 is MNHEY and CDR2 is SVGAGI. Trimming took 7 bases from V and 7 from J; bases not matched to a gene: 8.

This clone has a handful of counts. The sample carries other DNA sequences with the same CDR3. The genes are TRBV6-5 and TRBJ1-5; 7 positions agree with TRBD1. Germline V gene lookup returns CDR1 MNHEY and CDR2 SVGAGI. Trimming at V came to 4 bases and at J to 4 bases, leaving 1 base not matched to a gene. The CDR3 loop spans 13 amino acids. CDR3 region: CASSSRGNQPQHF. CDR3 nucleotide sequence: TGTGCCAGCAGTTCCAGGGGGAATCAGCCCCAGCATTTT.

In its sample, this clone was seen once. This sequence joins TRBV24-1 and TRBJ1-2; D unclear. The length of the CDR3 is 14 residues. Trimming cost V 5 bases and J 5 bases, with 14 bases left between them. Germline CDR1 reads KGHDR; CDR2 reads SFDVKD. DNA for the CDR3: TGTGCCACCAGTGCAGGACTTGGGGAATATGGCTACACCTTC. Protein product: CATSAGLGEYGYTF.

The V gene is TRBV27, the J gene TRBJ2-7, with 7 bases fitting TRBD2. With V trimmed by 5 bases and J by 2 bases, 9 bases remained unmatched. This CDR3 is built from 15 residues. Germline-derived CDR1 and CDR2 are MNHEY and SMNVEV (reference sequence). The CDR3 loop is CASSPAPGTTYEQYF. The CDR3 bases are TGTGCCAGCAGTCCCGCCCCCGGGACTACCTACGAGCAGTACTTC.